This passage covers 20 T cell receptor beta chains from one sample sequenced in a study. TCRdb ran MiXCR on the RT-PCR reads and lists one entry per CDR3 protein. The table records about 700,000 distinct CDR3 sequences, 12% to 15% of them present only once. The sample was memory CD4+ T cells from blood. The receptor set was obtained from a female donor in good health, serving as a healthy control.

This clonotype appeared many times. CDR3 residues: CSAPRTRRYEQYF. CDR3 DNA: TGCAGTGCACCGCGGACTAGGCGCTACGAGCAGTACTTC. The gene calls are TRBV20-1 and TRBJ2-7, with 7 positions matching TRBD2. Trimming removed 6 bases from V and 3 bases from J; junction bases left unmatched: 8. The CDR3 consists of 13 residues. Germline V CDR1 and CDR2: DFQATT, SNEGSKA (reference sequence).

V gene TRBV4-1 combines with J gene TRBJ2-7; D not resolved. The V and J ends lost 0 bases and 3 bases respectively, with 15 bases between them. Germline V CDR1 and CDR2: MGHRA, YSYEKL. The CDR3 is 16 residues long. The CDR3 region has the DNA TGCGCCAGCAGCCAAGATCCGGCAGGAGCTTACTACGAGCAGTACTTC. This gives the protein CASSQDPAGAYYEQYF.

The table lists this clonotype with a few counts. The chain recombines TRBV7-2 with TRBJ2-1; D is possibly TRBD1 or TRBD2 (6 bases each). CDR1 is SGHTA, CDR2 FQGNSA, per germline. The CDR3 is made up of 15 amino acids. V was clipped by 8 bases and J by 0 bases, with 14 bases between them. CDR3 region: CASRGGTVSYNEQFF. DNA of the CDR3: TGTGCCAGCCGAGGGGGGACCGTCTCCTACAATGAGCAGTTCTTC.

There are a few counts of this clonotype. The chain is built from TRBV7-9 and TRBJ1-6, with D uncertain. CDR3 size: 13 residues. Germline V lookup: CDR1 SEHNR, CDR2 FQNEAQ (reference sequence). Trimming removed 5 bases from V and 8 bases from J, with 10 bases in between. This CDR3 reads CASSRFPDSPLHF. For the CDR3, the DNA is TGTGCCAGCAGCCGTTTCCCGGATTCACCCCTCCACTTT.

This clonotype was detected a few times. The CDR3 coding sequence is TGTGCCAGCACCATAGGCGCTGAGGGACAGTACGAGCAGTACTTC. It specifies CASTIGAEGQYEQYF. The rearrangement joins TRBV28 to TRBJ2-7, with 7 bases aligning to TRBD1. The CDR3 has 15 residues. Germline values: CDR1 MDHEN, CDR2 SYDVKM. V gave up 7 bases and J gave up 4 bases; unmatched junction bases: 13.

The chain combines TRBV5-1 with TRBJ2-2; D remains unclear. The better agreement between TRBJ1-1 and the DNA end casts doubt on the J call. The germline gives CDR1 SGHRS, CDR2 YFSETQ. This CDR3 has 15 amino acids. The CDR3 bases are TGCGCCAGCAGCTTGGAGGTAAGCGGGAACACTGAAGCTTTCTTT. It codes for CASSLEVSGNTEAFF.

J is TRBJ1-2 and V is TRBV7-2; TRBD1 is a possible D gene (5 bases). The CDR3 loop spans 14 amino acids. V dropped 0 bases and J dropped 8 bases, with 13 bases sitting between them. The germline gives CDR1 SGHTA, CDR2 FQGNSA. The CDR3 DNA reads as TGTGCCAGCAGCTTAGCGGGGCAGATTGGGGGCTACACCTTC. Translated, it gives CASSLAGQIGGYTF.

Ten or more counts support this clonotype. The rearrangement joins TRBV4-1 to TRBJ2-1; D is possibly TRBD2 (6 bases). V lost 4 bases and J 0 bases, leaving 10 bases between the germline ends. Germline loops: CDR1 MGHRA, CDR2 YSYEKL. CDR3 length: 15 amino acids. The CDR3 loop is CASSRGGNSYNEQFF. Here the CDR3 DNA reads TGCGCCAGCAGCCGCGGAGGGAACTCCTACAATGAGCAGTTCTTC.

This clonotype occurred many times. The chain carries TRBV7-3 and TRBJ2-3; 9 positions match TRBD2. Per the germline V gene, CDR1 is SGHTA and CDR2 is FQGTGA. This CDR3 is built from 12 residues. The V segment lost 9 bases and the J segment 7 bases; nucleotides outside the gene matches: 5. The CDR3 reads CASSGSGNTQYF. DNA of the CDR3: TGTGCCAGTAGCGGGAGTGGGAATACGCAGTATTTT.

This chain links TRBV11-2 with TRBJ2-5; either TRBD1 or TRBD2 may supply D (7 bases each). V was shortened by 5 bases and J by 5 bases, with 21 bases between the two germline ends. Looked up from germline, CDR1 is SGHAT and CDR2 is FQNNGV. There are 16 residues in the CDR3. CDR3 in DNA: TGTGCCAGCAGCCTAATAGGGGGCGGGAGACAGGAGACCCAGTACTTC. It is translated as CASSLIGGGRQETQYF.

This clonotype was picked up many times. CDR3 sequence: CSVEAGNGYTF. For the CDR3, the DNA is TGCAGCGTTGAAGCGGGAAATGGCTACACCTTC. The rearrangement joins TRBV29-1 to TRBJ1-2; D gene unclear. Trimming took 1 base from V and 6 from J, leaving 6 bases between them. The length of the CDR3 is 11 residues. Germline V gene data show CDR1 as SQVTM and CDR2 as ANQGSEA.

This clonotype was seen ten or more times. V is TRBV5-1 and J is TRBJ1-4, with 9 positions matching TRBD1. With 3 bases clipped from V and 3 bases from J, the junction kept 3 bases outside the gene matches. Germline V gene lookup returns CDR1 SGHRS and CDR2 YFSETQ. The CDR3 is 15 amino acids. The CDR3 protein is CASSWDRAPNEKLFF. The CDR3 DNA is TGCGCCAGCAGCTGGGACAGGGCACCTAATGAAAAACTGTTTTTT. The full variable domain, completed using reference TRBV5-1 and TRBJ1-4, is KAGVTQTPRYLIKTRGQQVTLSCSPISGHRSVSWYQQTPGQGLQFLFEYFSETQRNKGNFPGRFSGRQFSNSRSEMNVSTLELGDSALYLCASSWDRAPNEKLFFGSGTQLSVL.

This clonotype has at least ten counts. The rearrangement uses TRBV9 and TRBJ1-2; D is possibly TRBD1 (6 bases). With 0 bases removed from V and 6 bases from J, the gap between germline ends came to 15 bases. Germline assignment: CDR1 SGDLS and CDR2 YYNGEE. The length of the CDR3 is 15 residues. The CDR3 coding sequence is TGTGCCAGCAGCGTAGTGCCAGGGGCCACAAATGGCTACACCTTC. It specifies CASSVVPGATNGYTF.

There are many counts of this clonotype. The chain combines TRBV5-1 with TRBJ2-3, with a tentative D call TRBD2 (6 bases). Germline assignment: CDR1 SGHRS and CDR2 YFSETQ. There are 16 residues in the CDR3. The V end lost 0 bases, the J end lost 2 bases, and 13 bases lay between the germline ends. The CDR3 DNA is TGCGCCAGCAGCTTGGCCCTAGCGAGATCCACAGATACGCAGTATTTT. This codes for CASSLALARSTDTQYF.

This clonotype came up many times. The chain joins TRBV29-1 to TRBJ1-1; perhaps TRBD1 as D (6 bases). Deletions cut 4 bases from V and 0 bases from J, with 6 bases between. This CDR3 has 12 residues. Germline V gives CDR1 SQVTM, CDR2 ANQGSEA. This CDR3 is CSVAGVNTEAFF. CDR3 DNA: TGCAGCGTTGCAGGGGTGAACACTGAAGCTTTCTTT.

This clonotype showed up many times. The rearrangement uses TRBV20-1 and TRBJ1-4, with 9 bases that match TRBD1. With V trimmed by 3 bases and J by 7 bases, 6 bases remained unmatched. The CDR3 spans 14 residues. The germline V gene encodes CDR1 DFQATT and CDR2 SNEGSKA (reference sequence). The CDR3 sequence is CSARDRGLSEKLFF. The CDR3 DNA reads TGCAGTGCTAGGGACAGGGGTTTAAGTGAAAAACTGTTTTTT.

The gene calls are TRBV21-1 and TRBJ2-1; no DNA check was done on the table's D call, TRBD2. TRBV21-1 is assigned pseudogene status. This CDR3 spans 17 amino acids. This CDR3 is CASSKGGAGGEYNEQFF. The CDR3 DNA reads TGTGCCAGCAGCAAAGGCGGCGCGGGAGGGGAATACAATGAGCAGTTCTTC.

This clonotype has a handful of counts. V is TRBV12-3 or TRBV12-4 and J is TRBJ2-1, with D hard to call. The CDR3 sequence is 12 residues long. V was trimmed by 2 bases and J by 8 bases, leaving 7 bases between them. CDR3 amino acids: CASSLTGHEQFF. CDR3 bases: TGTGCCAGCAGTTTAACGGGCCATGAGCAGTTCTTC.

This clonotype was picked up many times. At one of its ends the junction is not consistent with the germline gene, which may arise from a read error. This chain uses TRBV12-3 or TRBV12-4 with TRBJ2-3; D is uncertain. CDR3 length equals 13 residues. The CDR3 loop is CASSLAQTDTQYF. DNA for the CDR3: TGCGCCAGCAGCTTGGCACAGACAGATACGCAGTATTTT.

This clonotype was recorded a few times. This sequence joins TRBV30 and TRBJ1-5, with 8 nucleotides matching TRBD1. In germline, CDR1 is GTSNPN, CDR2 SVGIG (reference sequence). Trimming at V came to 4 bases and at J to 7 bases, leaving 9 bases not matched to a gene. The CDR3 extends over 14 amino acids. CDR3 sequence: CAWNSGQGGQPQHF. In DNA form, the CDR3 reads TGTGCCTGGAACTCCGGACAGGGTGGACAGCCCCAGCATTTT.